This T cell receptor beta chain was recorded in a study of blood T cell repertoires in COVID-19. For the study at large: Both acute and convalescent COVID-19 samples were obtained from the United States, Italy and Spain. PBMCs, B-cell-depleted T cells, or T cells were the source of the cDNA or gDNA that made up the material.

This clone was counted a single time. Under the authors' procedure: How many nucleated cells were present was estimated from reference gene primer amplification. TCRdb's copy holds only in-frame clones and misses some; the assay was immunoSEQ multiplex PCR. The DNA gave D and trimming, while V, J and clone size come from that table. The table has more than 200,000 clones, roughly 84% seen once; the top ten hold approximately 4.4%. This sequence was found in a man in his fifties with active or convalescent COVID-19. The sequencing input was peripheral blood.

The CDR3 coding sequence is TGTGTCAGAAGCCTAGGACTAGCGGGGAGTTTTCCGCTAGCCAAAAACATTCAGTACTTC. This encodes CVRSLGLAGSFPLAKNIQYF. The chain links TRBV7-5 to TRBJ2-4; the table's D gene call, TRBD2, was not cross checked with the DNA. TRBV7-5 is deemed a pseudogene. This CDR3 is built from 20 residues.